This paragraph reports one TCR beta chain. The clone's antigen remains unknown. No clone much larger than this one lies a single base away; base qualities are absent. The CDR3 regions of human TCRbeta chains were analyzed by immunosequencing. The authors' pipeline ran thus. TCRs in the repertoires were compared against a reference library of SARS-CoV-2-specific TCRs that had been generated with the MIRA antigen-specificity platform. Breadth was defined as the fraction of unique TCRs that were SARS-CoV-2-associated, and depth was defined as the fraction of total T cells that were SARS-CoV-2-associated. Using the MIRA data, every spike-specific TCR was mapped to the spike region that the TCR reacted to and assigned to either a CD4 or a CD8 class. Log10-transformed breadth and depth values were compared by one-way ANOVA with Sidak's multiple comparisons tests. Imported from immuneACCESS, the table was reduced by TCRdb to in-frame sequences with V and J called. These copies leave out some clones; in studies compared against another copy, an unresolved V gene accounts for under half, and the cause of the remainder is not known. The V and J calls and clone size are taken from that table; D and trimming were inferred from the DNA. The sample includes 60,000 to 75,000 clones, with around 90% observed a single time. The ten largest make up under 6.5% of the sample.

The data originate from a study of T cell responses to AZD1222 COVID-19 vaccine (dated by TCRdb to the early 2020s). Context from the whole study: AZD1222 recipients whose second dose came at about 4 weeks and those whose second dose came at about 12 weeks were combined into one group, since spike-specific TCR depth and breadth did not differ between the two schedules. TCR sequencing was performed for 230 to 250 trial participants, of whom about 200 were given two doses of AZD1222 and some 26 were given two doses of MenACWY control vaccine. Trial participants were enrolled into age subgroups of 18-55, 56-69 and 70-plus years, which contained approximately 150, 28 and 58 TCR-sequenced participants, respectively.

Results the study describes overall, beyond this receptor: In the small 56-69-year group, the increase in depth fell short of significance, most likely because of low power. CD4 TCRs associated with the vaccine covered the entire spike protein, and the dominant responses were in regions 160-218 and 743-854. After two AZD1222 doses, spike-specific TCR breadth and depth were significantly higher than at day 0 and than in MenACWY recipients. Because no day 14 peak-response samples were available, the repertoires could be characterized only after the peak T cell response. Nearly half of unique spike-specific TCRs reportedly recognized epitopes outside regions mutated in the B.1.351 and B.1.1.7 variants. Participants were mostly white British, with more females than males. The authors suggested clonal diversity may have been underestimated. Only five or six AZD1222 recipients were SARS-CoV-2 seropositive at baseline, limiting conclusions about previously exposed vaccinees.

Looking up the germline V gene yields CDR1 SGHTA and CDR2 FQGNSA. Including the terminal cysteine and phenylalanine, the CDR3 comprises 15 residues. CDR3 DNA only is kept here, 45 bases in frame from base 1. V is reduced by 1 base and J by 1 base, leaving a spacing of 10 bases between them. Explained via the paper, the time point label denotes: baseline before first vaccination. Vaccinee samples came from UK trials COV001 and COV002, including a single-blind randomized controlled phase 2/3 trial of AZD1222 (ChAdOx1 nCoV-19) in healthy adults. For TCRbeta chain sequencing, PBMC samples were collected from trial participants at day 0 and at day 28 after the second dose.

Sequenced material: peripheral blood, taken on day 0 of AZD1222 vaccination. The chain joins TRBV7-2 to TRBJ1-1; the D segment cannot be called with confidence. The TCR comes from an adult in good health. The bases are TGTGCCAGCAGCTTAGGATATGTCGGGAACACTGAAGCTTTCTTT. Its coded protein is CASSLGYVGNTEAFF.